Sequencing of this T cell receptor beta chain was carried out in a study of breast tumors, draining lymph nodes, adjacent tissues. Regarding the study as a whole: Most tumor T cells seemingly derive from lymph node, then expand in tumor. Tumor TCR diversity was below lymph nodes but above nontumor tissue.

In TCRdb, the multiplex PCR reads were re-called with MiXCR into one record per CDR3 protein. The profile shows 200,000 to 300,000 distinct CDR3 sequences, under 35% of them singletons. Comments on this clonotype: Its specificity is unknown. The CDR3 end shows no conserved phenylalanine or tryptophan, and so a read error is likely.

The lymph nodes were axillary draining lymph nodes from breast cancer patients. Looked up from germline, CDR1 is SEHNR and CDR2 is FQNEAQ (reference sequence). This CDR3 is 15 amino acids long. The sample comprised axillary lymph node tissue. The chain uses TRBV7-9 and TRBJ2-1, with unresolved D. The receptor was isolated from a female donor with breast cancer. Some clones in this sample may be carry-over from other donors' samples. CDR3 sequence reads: CAGSASESSYNEQFR. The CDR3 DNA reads TGTGCCGGCAGCGCCAGCGAGAGCTCCTACAATGAGCAGTTCAGA.